The sample holds many counts of the clone carrying this TCR beta chain. What it binds is not known. One end of the junction fails to match germline, which may point to a read error. The sample comes from a study of blood T cells in healthy people across ages. Combining a sample-barcoded 5' primer with a J-beta primer mix, a second PCR ran for about 6 to 11 cycles. TCRdb ran MiXCR on the 5' RACE reads and lists one entry per CDR3 protein. The table includes roughly 1.9 million distinct CDR3 sequences, around 42% detected once. Study-wide results and caveats: Strongly correlated with naive T cell percentage was TCR beta diversity. Versus aged donors, long-lived donors had higher diversity and more naive CD4+ cells.

Germline V CDR1 and CDR2: SGHRS, YFSETQ. There are 14 residues in the CDR3. This sequence originates from a human donor in good health. The V call is TRBV5-1, the J call TRBJ1-2, with D hard to call. Sequencing used blood. In DNA, the CDR3 is TGTGCCAGCAGCCCCCGGACGGAAAACTATGGCTACACCTTC. Translating it yields CASSPRTENYGYTF.